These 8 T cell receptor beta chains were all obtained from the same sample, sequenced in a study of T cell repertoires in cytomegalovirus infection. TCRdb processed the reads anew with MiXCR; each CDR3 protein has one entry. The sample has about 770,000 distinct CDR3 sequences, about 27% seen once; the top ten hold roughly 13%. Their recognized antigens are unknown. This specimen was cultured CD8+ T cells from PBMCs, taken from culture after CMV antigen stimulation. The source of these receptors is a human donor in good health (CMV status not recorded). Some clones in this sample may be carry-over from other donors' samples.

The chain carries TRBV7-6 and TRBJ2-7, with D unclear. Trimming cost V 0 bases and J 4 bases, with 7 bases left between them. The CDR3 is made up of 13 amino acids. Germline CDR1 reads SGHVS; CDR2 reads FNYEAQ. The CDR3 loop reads CASSLALGYEQYF. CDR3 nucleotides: TGTGCCAGCAGCTTAGCGCTCGGTTACGAGCAGTACTTC.

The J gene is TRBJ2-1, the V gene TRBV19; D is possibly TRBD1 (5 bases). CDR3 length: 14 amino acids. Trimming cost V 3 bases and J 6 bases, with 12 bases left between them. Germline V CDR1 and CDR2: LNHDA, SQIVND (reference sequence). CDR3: CASSMIPGFNEQFF. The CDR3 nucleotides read TGTGCCAGTAGTATGATCCCAGGGTTCAATGAGCAGTTCTTC.

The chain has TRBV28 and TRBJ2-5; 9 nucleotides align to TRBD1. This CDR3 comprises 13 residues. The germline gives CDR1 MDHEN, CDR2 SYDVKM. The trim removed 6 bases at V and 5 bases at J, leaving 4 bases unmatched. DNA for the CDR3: TGTGCCAGCAGCTGGACAGGGGCGGAGACCCAGTACTTC. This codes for CASSWTGAETQYF.

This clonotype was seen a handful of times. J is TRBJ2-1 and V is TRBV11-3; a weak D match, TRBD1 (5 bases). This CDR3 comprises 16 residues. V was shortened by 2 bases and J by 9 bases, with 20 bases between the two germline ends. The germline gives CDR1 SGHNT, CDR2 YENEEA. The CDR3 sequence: CASSLNSYRSGSEQFF. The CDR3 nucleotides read TGTGCCAGCAGCTTAAATTCTTACCGATCAGGGTCTGAGCAGTTCTTC.

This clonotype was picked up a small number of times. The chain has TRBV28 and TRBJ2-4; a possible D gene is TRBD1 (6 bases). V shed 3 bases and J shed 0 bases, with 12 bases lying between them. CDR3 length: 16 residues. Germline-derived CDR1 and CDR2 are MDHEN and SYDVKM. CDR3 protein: CASSFRDKLAKNIQYF. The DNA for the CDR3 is TGTGCCAGCAGTTTTAGGGACAAACTAGCCAAAAACATTCAGTACTTC.

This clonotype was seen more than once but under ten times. The CDR3 loop reads CASRAAGVPYEQYF. The CDR3 nucleotides read TGTGCCAGCAGGGCTGCAGGGGTTCCCTACGAGCAGTACTTC. This sequence joins TRBV13 and TRBJ2-7; tentative D call: TRBD1 (6 bases). Germline CDR1 reads PRHDT; CDR2 reads FYEKMQ (reference sequence). This CDR3 region has 14 residues. Between the trimmed V and J ends, which lost 6 bases and 2 bases, there was a span of 14 bases.

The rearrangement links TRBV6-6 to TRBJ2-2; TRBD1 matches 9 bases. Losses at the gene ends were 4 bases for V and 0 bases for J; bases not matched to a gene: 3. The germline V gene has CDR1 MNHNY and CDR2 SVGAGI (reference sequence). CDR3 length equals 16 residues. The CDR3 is CASSSWTGANTGELFF. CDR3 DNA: TGTGCCAGCAGTTCCTGGACAGGGGCGAACACCGGGGAGCTGTTTTTT.

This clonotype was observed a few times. CDR3 sequence: CASSFSIEETQYF. For the CDR3, the DNA is TGTGCCAGCAGCTTCTCGATTGAAGAGACCCAGTACTTC. The gene calls are TRBV7-9 and TRBJ2-5; D is unclear. CDR1 is SEHNR and CDR2 is FQNEAQ in the germline V gene (reference sequence). The CDR3 is 13 amino acids. V lost 3 bases and J lost 3, with 8 bases in between.